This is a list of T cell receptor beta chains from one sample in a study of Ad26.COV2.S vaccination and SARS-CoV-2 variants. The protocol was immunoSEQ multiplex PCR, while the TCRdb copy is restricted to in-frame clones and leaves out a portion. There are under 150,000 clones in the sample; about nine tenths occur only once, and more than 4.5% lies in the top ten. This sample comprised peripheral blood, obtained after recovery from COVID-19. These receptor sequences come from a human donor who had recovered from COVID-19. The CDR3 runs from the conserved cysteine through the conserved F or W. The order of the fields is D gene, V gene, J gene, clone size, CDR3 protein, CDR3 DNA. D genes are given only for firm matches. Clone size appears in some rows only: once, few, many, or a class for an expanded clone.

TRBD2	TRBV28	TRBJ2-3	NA	CASSLKASGGDTQYF	TGTGCCAGCAGTTTAAAGGCTAGCGGGGGGGATACGCAGTATTTT
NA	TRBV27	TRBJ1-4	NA	CASSSYQGTPNEKLFF	TGTGCCAGCAGTTCCTACCAGGGTACACCTAATGAAAAACTGTTTTTT
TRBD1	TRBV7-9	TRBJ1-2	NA	CASSEDPGQGYTF	TGTGCCAGCAGCGAAGATCCGGGACAGGGCTACACCTTC
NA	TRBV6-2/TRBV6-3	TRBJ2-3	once	CASSSGEGLIITDTQYF	TGTGCCAGCAGCTCCGGCGAGGGATTAATCATCACAGATACGCAGTATTTT
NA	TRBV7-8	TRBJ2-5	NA	CASSPYVGTQYF	TGTGCCAGCAGCCCCTATGTGGGGACCCAGTACTTC
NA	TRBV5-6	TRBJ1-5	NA	CASSLRMRGINDNQPQHF	TGTGCCAGCAGCTTAAGGATGAGGGGGATTAATGACAATCAGCCCCAGCATTTT
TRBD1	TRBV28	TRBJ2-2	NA	CASIQAGGDLTGELFF	TGTGCCAGCATTCAGGCAGGGGGCGATCTCACCGGGGAGCTGTTTTTT
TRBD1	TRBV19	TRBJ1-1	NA	CASSILGQGNTEAFF	TGTGCCAGTAGTATCCTGGGACAGGGGAACACTGAAGCTTTCTTT
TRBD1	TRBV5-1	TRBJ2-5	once	CASSEGTGGQETQYF	TGCGCCAGCAGCGAAGGGACAGGGGGACAAGAGACCCAGTACTTC
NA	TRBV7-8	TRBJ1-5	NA	CASSLAPPGNQPQHF	TGTGCCAGCAGCTTAGCCCCGCCGGGCAATCAGCCCCAGCATTTT
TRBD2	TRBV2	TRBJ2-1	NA	CASSPGTSSLYNEQFF	TGTGCCAGCAGCCCCGGGACTAGTTCCCTCTACAATGAGCAGTTCTTC
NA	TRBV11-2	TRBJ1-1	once	CASSLDGRMNTEAFF	TGTGCCAGCAGTTTGGACGGTAGGATGAACACTGAAGCTTTCTTT
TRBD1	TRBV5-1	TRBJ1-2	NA	CASSGGQFYGYTF	TGCGCCAGCAGCGGGGGACAGTTCTATGGCTACACCTTC
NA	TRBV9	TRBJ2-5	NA	CASSVGGNLEETQYF	TGTGCCAGCAGCGTAGGCGGAAACCTCGAAGAGACCCAGTACTTC
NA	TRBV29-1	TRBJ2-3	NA	CSVEDRFSRWQDRGAKYTDTQYF	TGCAGCGTTGAAGATCGGTTTAGTCGATGGCAGGATCGCGGAGCCAAATACACAGATACGCAGTATTTT
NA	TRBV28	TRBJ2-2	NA	CASRGGWTGELFF	TGTGCCAGCAGAGGGGGTTGGACCGGGGAGCTGTTTTTT
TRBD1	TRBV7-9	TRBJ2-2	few	CASSPVTGQGVAGELFF	TGTGCCAGCAGCCCTGTTACCGGTCAGGGGGTAGCCGGGGAGCTGTTTTTT